This T cell receptor beta chain derives from a study of shared clonotypes between healthy human individuals. Notes on the study in general: Non-shared clonotypes displayed generation probabilities falling below those of clonotypes present in all four donors.

To note about this clone: Its antigen is still unknown. This CDR3 is also generated by other DNA sequences in the sample.

Losses at the gene ends were 4 bases for V and 1 base for J; bases not matched to a gene: 1. Germline V CDR1 and CDR2: SGHKS, YYEKEE (reference sequence). The CDR3 totals 14 residues. Each cell subset's genomic DNA was divided evenly among several immunoSEQ plates. Profiled with immunoSEQ multiplex PCR; TCRdb holds only in-frame clones, not every one. Counted here are about 2.3 million clones, over 85% occurring once; the ten biggest clones make up about 0.39%. The receptor comes from a man aged 18 to 35 in good health. Some clones in this sample may be carry-over from other donors' samples. The rearrangement joins TRBV5-5 to TRBJ1-1; 10 nucleotides match TRBD1. Input material: naive CD4+ T cells from PBMCs. Subset defined: CD45RA+ positively selected. CDR3 region: CASSRTGGNTEAFF. The CDR3 DNA reads TGTGCCAGCAGCCGGACAGGGGGGAACACTGAAGCTTTCTTT.